The clone carrying this T cell receptor (beta chain) was counted a single time. Its matching antigen is unknown. Unstimulated regulatory T cells (CD4+CD25+CD127-), CD4+CD25- non-regulatory cells, CD4 and CD8 cells were FACS-sorted from thawed PBMCs. Profiled with immunoSEQ multiplex PCR; TCRdb holds only in-frame clones, not every one. The table lists about 77,000 clones, less than 98% of them singletons. This CDR3 is built from 13 residues. The germline gives CDR1 SEHNR, CDR2 FQNEAQ (reference sequence). Trimming stripped 0 bases from V and 6 bases from J, with 6 bases between. The data originate from a study of Tregs in tolerant kidney transplant recipients. General observations from the study: Some patients' samples used different primers over time, so nucleotide sequences weren't comparable.

The sample consisted of CD4+ T cells from blood, taken before the transplant. The TCR originated in a human donor who received a combined kidney and bone marrow transplant. The chain links TRBV7-9 to TRBJ2-1; D call uncertain. CDR3 nucleotides: TGTGCCAGCAGCTTAGCCCCAGGCAATGAGCAGTTCTTC. Translating it yields CASSLAPGNEQFF.